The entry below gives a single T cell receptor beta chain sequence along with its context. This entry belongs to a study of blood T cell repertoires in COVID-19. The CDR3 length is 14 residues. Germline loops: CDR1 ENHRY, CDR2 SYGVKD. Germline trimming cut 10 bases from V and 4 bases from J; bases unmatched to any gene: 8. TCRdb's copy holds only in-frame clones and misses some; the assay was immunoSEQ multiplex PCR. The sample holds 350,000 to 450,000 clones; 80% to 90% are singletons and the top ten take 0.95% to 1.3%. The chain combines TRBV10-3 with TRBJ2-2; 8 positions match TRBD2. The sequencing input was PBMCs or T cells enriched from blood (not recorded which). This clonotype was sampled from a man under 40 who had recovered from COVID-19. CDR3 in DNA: TGTGCCAGCTTTGGGCTAGCGGGCACCGGGGAGCTGTTTTTT. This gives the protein CASFGLAGTGELFF.